This T cell receptor (beta chain) comes out of a study of T-cell reconstitution after alpha-beta-depleted transplantation in children. Findings of the study overall: When one year had passed after transplant, most T-cell counts and diversity came from newly produced T cells. At day 60, the high TCRbeta diversity found in some patients originated from recipient T cells and thymic progenitors that had survived.

This clonotype has only a few counts. As yet, its antigen is unknown. CDR3 length: 12 residues. The ends were cut back, 6 bases at V and 6 bases at J, with 11 bases in the middle. Germline CDR1 is MNHNY and CDR2 is SVGAGI (reference sequence). The TCRbeta library was prepared with unique molecular identifiers. TCRdb redid the calling of the PCR reads with MiXCR, one entry per CDR3 protein. The sample records about 580,000 distinct CDR3 sequences, 23% being singletons. This chain uses TRBV6-6 with TRBJ1-2; D might be TRBD1 (5 bases). This sequence originates from a boy in the first two years of life who had a stem cell transplant for acute myeloid leukemia, so the T cells may come from the graft donor. The sequencing here drew on PBMCs, mostly from graft donor cells, taken 360 days after TCRalphabeta/CD19-depleted stem cell transplant. CDR3 coding DNA: TGTGCCAGCAGCGGGGCAGAGAATGGCTACACCTTC. Its protein product is CASSGAENGYTF.